A single sample gave rise to the 19 T cell receptor beta chains below, sequenced in a study of cytomegalovirus exposure and HLA in healthy donors. TCRdb's table, derived via immunoSEQ multiplex PCR, lists solely in-frame clones and lacks some. In the table there are 150,000 to 200,000 clones, roughly 91% of which are singletons. Sequencing used PBMCs. The receptors come from a woman aged 18-29 years in good health and CMV-seropositive.

The chain links TRBV6-6 to TRBJ2-2; 9 bases are a match to TRBD1. Germline V gene lookup returns CDR1 MNHNY and CDR2 SVGAGI (reference sequence). Trimming took 0 bases from V and 4 from J; bases not matched to a gene: 3. This CDR3 spans 16 amino acids. In DNA form, the CDR3 reads TGTGCCAGCAGTTACTCGGACAGGGGAGGCACCGGGGAGCTGTTTTTT. Protein product: CASSYSDRGGTGELFF.

This rearrangement joins TRBV15 to TRBJ2-5; 7 positions agree with TRBD1. The CDR3 has 17 residues. Losses at the gene ends were 3 bases for V and 0 bases for J; bases not matched to a gene: 10. Germline V gene sequence: CDR1 LNHNV, CDR2 YYDKDF (reference sequence). The CDR3 nucleotides read TGTGCCACCAGCAGCTATGAGGGGACAGAGTACCAAGAGACCCAGTACTTC. It translates to CATSSYEGTEYQETQYF.

This rearrangement joins TRBV5-1 to TRBJ2-5; 9 bases match TRBD2. The CDR3 contains 16 residues. With 3 bases clipped from V and 5 bases from J, the junction kept 11 bases outside the gene matches. Germline assignment: CDR1 SGHRS and CDR2 YFSETQ. The CDR3 reads CASSWLAGVPGETQYF. CDR3 coding DNA: TGCGCCAGCAGCTGGTTAGCGGGAGTTCCGGGGGAGACCCAGTACTTC.

The genes are TRBV2 and TRBJ1-3; D not resolved. The V gene's germline CDR1 is SNHLY and CDR2 FYNNEI. This CDR3 has 14 amino acids. V lost 2 bases to trimming and J lost 2 bases, with 7 bases between them. CDR3 sequence (DNA): TGTGCCAGCAGTGAATGGCAGGCTGGAAACACCATATATTTT. Translated, it gives CASSEWQAGNTIYF. The variable domain in full, completed from reference TRBV2 and TRBJ1-3, reads EPEVTQTPSHQVTQMGQEVILRCVPISNHLYFYWYRQILGQKVEFLVSFYNNEISEKSEIFDDQFSVERPDGSNFTLKIRSTKLEDSAMYFCASSEWQAGNTIYFGEGSWLTVV.

This sequence joins TRBV11-1 and TRBJ2-2; no clear D gene. The germline V gene has CDR1 SGHAT and CDR2 FQDESV (reference sequence). Trimming cost V 5 bases and J 4 bases, with 8 bases left between them. The CDR3 spans 13 residues. CDR3 nucleotides: TGTGCCAGCAGCCCCTTCGGCACCGGGGAGCTGTTTTTT. The encoded protein is CASSPFGTGELFF.

The chain links TRBV4-3 to TRBJ1-4; D perhaps matches TRBD1 (5 bases). CDR1 and CDR2 (germline): LGHNA, YSLEER. The CDR3 is 16 amino acids. The V and J ends lost 3 bases and 8 bases respectively, with 19 bases between them. CDR3 DNA: TGCGCCAGCAGCCAGGCAACCCAGGGTCTCCACGAAAAACTGTTTTTT. This sequence encodes CASSQATQGLHEKLFF.

The rearrangement joins TRBV19 to TRBJ2-7; the D gene is possibly TRBD1 (5 bases). Trimming cost V 6 bases and J 0 bases, with 9 bases left between them. The germline V gene encodes CDR1 LNHDA and CDR2 SQIVND (reference sequence). This CDR3 spans 13 amino acids. The CDR3 spells CASRGVSSYEQYF. The CDR3 DNA sequence: TGTGCCAGTAGAGGGGTGAGCTCCTACGAGCAGTACTTC.

The J gene is TRBJ2-7, the V gene TRBV28, with 10 bases aligning to TRBD1. The CDR3 extends over 16 amino acids. Germline CDR1 MDHEN, CDR2 SYDVKM. V trimming: 3 bases; J trimming: 6 bases; junction bases outside the gene matches: 11. Written as DNA, the CDR3 is TGTGCCAGCAGTTTTACGGACCGGGACAGGGGACTCGAGCAGTACTTC. Encoded protein: CASSFTDRDRGLEQYF.

The chain joins TRBV25-1 to TRBJ2-7; 7 nucleotides align to TRBD1. The V gene's germline CDR1 is MGHDK and CDR2 SYGVNS. CDR3 length: 11 amino acids. V lost 6 bases, J lost 13 bases, and 9 bases stayed unmatched. CDR3 sequence reads: CASRERQGLYF. The CDR3 DNA follows: TGTGCCAGCAGAGAGCGACAGGGCCTTTACTTC.

The rearrangement links TRBV7-9 to TRBJ2-5; D may be TRBD2 (5 bases). Germline V gene lookup returns CDR1 SEHNR and CDR2 FQNEAQ (reference sequence). The CDR3 runs to 15 residues. V lost 2 bases and J lost 2, with 12 bases in between. The CDR3 sequence is CASSLSLGLQETQYF. The CDR3 DNA sequence: TGTGCCAGCAGCTTAAGTTTAGGACTTCAAGAGACCCAGTACTTC.

This chain connects TRBV7-2 to TRBJ2-7, with TRBD2 matching 8 bases. This CDR3 contains 17 residues. The germline gives CDR1 SGHTA, CDR2 FQGNSA. J lost 5 bases, V lost 2 bases, and 14 bases had no gene match. The CDR3 DNA reads TGTGCCAGCAGCTTAACTAGCGGTCCGAACCCCCTCCACGAGCAGTACTTC. Protein product: CASSLTSGPNPLHEQYF.

The V and J genes are TRBV7-9 and TRBJ2-1; 11 bases are a match to TRBD2. The V segment lost 5 bases and the J segment 8 bases; nucleotides outside the gene matches: 17. The germline CDR1 and CDR2 sequences are SEHNR and FQNEAQ (reference sequence). The length of the CDR3 is 18 residues. CDR3 sequence: CASSPLRPLAGGGDEQFF. The CDR3 coding sequence is TGTGCCAGCAGCCCCCTCCGGCCCTTAGCGGGAGGGGGGGATGAGCAGTTCTTC.

This clone was seen only a few times. The J gene is TRBJ2-7, the V gene TRBV7-8, with D tentatively TRBD1 (5 bases). Trimming shortened V by 5 bases and J by 6 bases, and 14 bases separated the two germline ends. Germline-derived CDR1 and CDR2 are SGHVS and FQNEAQ. This CDR3 is built from 13 residues. The CDR3, as DNA: TGTGCCAGCAGCCTAACCAGGGTGGGCGAGCAGTACTTC. Translated, it gives CASSLTRVGEQYF. The variable domain in full, completed from reference TRBV7-8 and TRBJ2-7, reads GAGVSQSPRYKVAKRGQDVALRCDPISGHVSLFWYQQALGQGPEFLTYFQNEAQLDKSGLPSDRFFAERPEGSVSTLKIQRTQQEDSAVYLCASSLTRVGEQYFGPGTRLTVT.

This chain links TRBV20-1 with TRBJ2-1; weak D call: TRBD1 (5 bases). The CDR3 consists of 11 residues. CDR1 and CDR2 from the germline V gene are DFQATT and SNEGSKA (reference sequence). Trimming cost V 3 bases and J 9 bases, with 9 bases left between them. CDR3 region: CSARGPGEQFF. In DNA form, the CDR3 reads TGCAGTGCTAGGGGGCCGGGTGAGCAGTTCTTC.

This clone was observed a few times. The CDR3 sequence: CATSRVSDNEQFF. CDR3 sequence (DNA): TGTGCCACCAGCAGAGTCTCAGATAATGAGCAGTTCTTC. The chain has TRBV15 and TRBJ2-1; D gene unclear. CDR3 length: 13 amino acids. Looked up from germline, CDR1 is LNHNV and CDR2 is YYDKDF (reference sequence). V lost 1 base and J lost 7, with 8 bases in between.

This clone was observed a few times. The genes are TRBV7-9 and TRBJ1-2; TRBD1 aligns across 7 bases. Germline V gene lookup returns CDR1 SEHNR and CDR2 FQNEAQ (reference sequence). The junction had 6 bases not matched to a gene; V was cut back by 5 bases and J by 6 bases. CDR3 length: 13 amino acids. For the CDR3, the DNA is TGTGCCAGCAGCCTAGGGACAGTTGATGGCTACACCTTC. It yields the protein CASSLGTVDGYTF.

CDR3 nucleotide sequence: TGTGCCAGCAAAATTACGGTGAACACTGAAGCTTTCTTT. It yields the protein CASKITVNTEAFF. This rearrangement joins TRBV27 to TRBJ1-1; D remains unclear. Trimming stripped 7 bases from V and 0 bases from J, with 9 bases between. CDR1 MNHEY and CDR2 SMNVEV come from the germline V gene (reference sequence). CDR3 length: 13 amino acids.

The chain joins TRBV6-1 to TRBJ1-5; maybe TRBD1 (5 bases). CDR3 length: 16 amino acids. Trimming left V 0 bases short and J 6 bases short, with 15 bases between. Germline V lookup: CDR1 MNHNS, CDR2 SASEGT. In DNA, the CDR3 is TGTGCCAGCAGTGAAGCGCTCAGGGAGGCTGGTCAGCCCCAGCATTTT. This codes for CASSEALREAGQPQHF.

The chain has TRBV11-1 and TRBJ2-3; D remains ambiguous. The CDR3 runs 12 residues. The V end lost 3 bases, the J end lost 6 bases, and 7 bases lay between the germline ends. Germline loops: CDR1 SGHAT, CDR2 FQDESV (reference sequence). The CDR3 coding sequence is TGTGCCAGCAGCTTCGGGTACGATACGCAGTATTTT. Translating it yields CASSFGYDTQYF. Using reference TRBV11-1 and TRBJ2-3 for the parts outside the CDR3, the full variable domain is EAEVAQSPRYKITEKSQAVAFWCDPISGHATLYWYRQILGQGPELLVQFQDESVVDDSQLPKDRFSAERLKGVDSTLKIQPAELGDSAMYLCASSFGYDTQYFGPGTRLTVL.